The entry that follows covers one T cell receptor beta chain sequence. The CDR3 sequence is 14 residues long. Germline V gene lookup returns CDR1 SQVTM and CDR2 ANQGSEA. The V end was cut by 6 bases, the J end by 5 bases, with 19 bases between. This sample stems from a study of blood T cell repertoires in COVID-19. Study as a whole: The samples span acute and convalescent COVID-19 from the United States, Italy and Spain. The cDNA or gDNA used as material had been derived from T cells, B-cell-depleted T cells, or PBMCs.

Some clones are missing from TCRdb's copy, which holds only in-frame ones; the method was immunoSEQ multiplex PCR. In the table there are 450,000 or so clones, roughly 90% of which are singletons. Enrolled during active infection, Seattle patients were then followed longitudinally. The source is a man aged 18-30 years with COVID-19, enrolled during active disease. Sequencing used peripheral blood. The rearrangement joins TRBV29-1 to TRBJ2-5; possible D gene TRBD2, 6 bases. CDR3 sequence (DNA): TGCAGCGTCGCTGTACTCGCGGAGGGCGAGACCCAGTACTTC. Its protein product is CSVAVLAEGETQYF.